The rows below give T cell receptor beta chains drawn from one sample of a study of cytomegalovirus exposure and HLA in healthy donors. Generated by immunoSEQ multiplex PCR, the TCRdb table keeps only in-frame clones and is missing some. The data contain 200,000 or so clones, nearly 80% of them singletons. The sequenced sample consisted of PBMCs. These receptors were collected from a woman aged 30 to 39 in good health and CMV-seropositive. Both conserved end residues are part of each CDR3. The D gene is left open where the match is weak. Expanded clones get a size class; other rows say once, few or many, or leave the size out.

TRBJ1-2,.,.,TRBV10-1,TGCGCCAGCAGTGACATCGTACACCCTGAAAGGAGCGGCTACACCTTC,CASSDIVHPERSGYTF
TRBJ1-2,.,TRBD1,TRBV6-1,TGTGCCAGCAGTGAACCCAGGGGGCGATCTACCTTCCGAGGCTACACCTTC,CASSEPRGRSTFRGYTF
TRBJ2-7,few,TRBD1,TRBV7-2,TGTGCCAGCAGCTTAGCGGGGGGACAGGGGGTCCACGAGCAGTACTTC,CASSLAGGQGVHEQYF
TRBJ2-5,.,TRBD2,TRBV10-3,TGTGCCATCAGGGGGAGGGAGGCACTAGCGGGAGAGAAAGAGACCCAGTACTTC,CAIRGREALAGEKETQYF
TRBJ2-7,.,.,TRBV29-1,TGCAGCGCCAAGGCGGGCTACGAGCAGTACTTC,CSAKAGYEQYF
TRBJ1-1,few,.,TRBV6-1,TGTGCCAGCAGTGAAGATTCCGTGAGGCGCCTGAAGGCTGAAGCTTTCTTT,CASSEDSVRRLKAEAFF
TRBJ2-7,.,TRBD2,TRBV10-2,TGCGCCAGCAGTGGCGGGGGCGAGCAGTACTTC,CASSGGGEQYF
TRBJ2-7,once,.,TRBV4-3,TGCGCCAGCAGCAGAGATCAATCGGCCTACGAGCAGTACTTC,CASSRDQSAYEQYF
TRBJ1-5,few,.,TRBV27,TGTGCCAGCAGTTTATCTTCCGGGATTGTTCAGCCCCAGCATTTT,CASSLSSGIVQPQHF
TRBJ1-2,.,TRBD1,TRBV7-2,TGTGCCAGCAGCTTAGGGGGACAGTCCTATGGCTACACCTTC,CASSLGGQSYGYTF
TRBJ2-1,few,.,TRBV21-1,TGTGCCAGCGCATCGGGGTACAATGAGCAGTTCTTC,CASASGYNEQFF
TRBJ2-5,.,.,TRBV5-1,TGCGCCAGCAGATCGCAAGAGACCCAGTACTTC,CASRSQETQYF
TRBJ2-1,.,TRBD1,TRBV18,TGTGCCAGCTCACCATTACAGGGGGCCTACAATGAGCAGTTCTTC,CASSPLQGAYNEQFF
TRBJ1-5,.,TRBD1,TRBV5-4,TGTGCCAGCAGCTCGGGACAGGATAGCAATCAGCCCCAGCATTTT,CASSSGQDSNQPQHF
TRBJ2-1,.,TRBD2,TRBV19,TGTGCCAGTAGTACGGCGCGGCGGGAGGTTAATGAGCAGTTCTTC,CASSTARREVNEQFF
TRBJ1-2,.,.,TRBV9,TGTGCCAGCAGCGTAGGTCCGGACAGCCACTATGGCTACACCTTC,CASSVGPDSHYGYTF
TRBJ1-6,.,.,TRBV5-5,TGTGCCAGCGGATCAGGCCTGTATAATTCACCCCTCCACTTT,CASGSGLYNSPLHF
TRBJ2-7,.,.,TRBV7-9,TGTGCCAGCTCACCCAACGGTTACTACGAGCAGTACTTC,CASSPNGYYEQYF
TRBJ1-2,.,.,TRBV18,TGTGCCAGCTCGGTTACCGGGGACTCTAGCTATGGCTACACCTTC,CASSVTGDSSYGYTF
TRBJ1-5,few,TRBD1,TRBV28,TGTGCCAGCAGTTCGGAGAGACGACAGGGGAAATATGGCAATCAGCCCCAGCATTTT,CASSSERRQGKYGNQPQHF
TRBJ2-2,.,.,TRBV5-1,TGCGCCAGCAGCGCTCAGACGAACACCGGGGAGCTGTTTTTT,CASSAQTNTGELFF
TRBJ2-1,.,TRBD2,TRBV5-1,TGCGCCAGCAGTCTGACCGGGACTAGCGGGGGGGCATCCTACAATGAGCAGTTCTTC,CASSLTGTSGGASYNEQFF
TRBJ2-5,.,.,TRBV5-1,TGCGCCAGCAGCCCCTCGGGGGTATCAGAGACCCAGTACTTC,CASSPSGVSETQYF
TRBJ2-5,.,.,TRBV5-1,TGCGCCAGCAGCTGGAGAGGTCAAGAGACCCAGTACTTC,CASSWRGQETQYF
TRBJ2-7,few,.,TRBV5-1,TGCGCCAGCAGCTTGTCCGGGACTGGCTCCTACGAGCAGTACTTC,CASSLSGTGSYEQYF
TRBJ1-2,.,.,TRBV27,TGTGCCAGCAGAAGGCAGGGCAGTGGGTATGGCTACACCTTC,CASRRQGSGYGYTF
TRBJ2-7,.,TRBD2,TRBV7-2,TGTGCCAGCAGCTTAGCTAGCGGGCTCTACGAGCAGTACTTC,CASSLASGLYEQYF
TRBJ2-1,.,.,TRBV7-7,TGTGCTAGCAGCCGGTTATCGAGGGATCTAGGCAATGAGCAGTTCTTC,CASSRLSRDLGNEQFF
TRBJ2-1,.,TRBD2,TRBV7-2,TGTGCCAGCAGCTTGGAACTAGCGGGCTACAATGAGCAGTTCTTC,CASSLELAGYNEQFF
TRBJ2-3,once,TRBD2,TRBV4-1,TGCGCCAGCAGCCGAGCAGCGGGAGGGTTTATCACAGATACGCAGTATTTT,CASSRAAGGFITDTQYF
TRBJ2-3,.,TRBD2,TRBV4-3,TGCGCCAGCAGCCAAGGAAGGCGGGGGGTCACAGATACGCAGTATTTT,CASSQGRRGVTDTQYF
TRBJ1-2,.,.,TRBV27,TGTGCCAGCAGTTTCGACTCGGGGGGCCGATATGGCTACACCTTC,CASSFDSGGRYGYTF
TRBJ1-2,.,TRBD1,TRBV5-6,TGTGCCAGCAGCCCCCTGGGACAGGGGTTTCTCATAGATGGCTACACCTTC,CASSPLGQGFLIDGYTF
TRBJ2-3,.,.,TRBV4-1,TGCGCCAGCAGCCAAGAACCGGGAAAGGTTACGCAGTATTTT,CASSQEPGKVTQYF
TRBJ2-3,.,.,TRBV18,TGTGCCAGCTCTACTTATGGAGTCACAGATACGCAGTATTTT,CASSTYGVTDTQYF
TRBJ2-1,.,TRBD2,TRBV6-4,TGTGCCAGCAGTGACACGTACCGGACTAGCGGAAATGAGCAGTTCTTC,CASSDTYRTSGNEQFF
TRBJ2-2,.,TRBD2,TRBV2,TGTGCCAGCAGTGATGACCCACTAGCGGGAGTGTCTTTTACCGGGGAGCTGTTTTTT,CASSDDPLAGVSFTGELFF
TRBJ1-1,once,.,TRBV6-1,TGTGCCAGCAGAGACCAACGGCGGGCTTTCTTT,CASRDQRRAFF
TRBJ2-5,.,TRBD2,TRBV7-9,TGTGCCAGCAGCCGGACTAGCGGAGAGACCCAGTACTTC,CASSRTSGETQYF
TRBJ2-7,.,.,TRBV5-1,TGCGCCAGCAGCTTGAACGTAGGGGGATACGAGCAGTACTTC,CASSLNVGGYEQYF
TRBJ1-6,few,TRBD1,TRBV27,TGTGCCAGCAACGCGGGACAGTATAATTCACCCCTCCACTTT,CASNAGQYNSPLHF
TRBJ1-3,.,TRBD1,TRBV2,TGTGCCAGCAGTGAGAGGACAGGGTCCTTCGGAAACACCATATATTTT,CASSERTGSFGNTIYF
TRBJ2-1,.,TRBD2,TRBV7-2,TGTGCCAGCAGCTTAGAGGCGGGGGGATCCTACAATGAGCAGTTCTTC,CASSLEAGGSYNEQFF
TRBJ2-5,few,.,TRBV5-6,TGTGCCAGCAGCGCCTACCGGACAGCTCAAGAGACCCAGTACTTC,CASSAYRTAQETQYF
TRBJ2-3,.,TRBD2,TRBV2,TGTGCCAGCAGCGGGACTAGCGGGAGCACAGATACGCAGTATTTT,CASSGTSGSTDTQYF
TRBJ1-1,.,.,TRBV6-6,TGTGCCAGCAGTTACACGAGCGCTGCTTTCTTT,CASSYTSAAFF
TRBJ2-2,.,.,TRBV2,TGTGCCAGCAGCGCGACAGGTTTGGGTACCGGGGAGCTGTTTTTT,CASSATGLGTGELFF
TRBJ2-1,once,.,TRBV10-1,TGCGCCAGCAGTGAAGTGAGCGGCGCCTACAATGAGCAGTTCTTC,CASSEVSGAYNEQFF
TRBJ1-1,.,.,TRBV28,TGTGCCAGCAGTTTTGGCTACACTGAAGCTTTCTTT,CASSFGYTEAFF
TRBJ2-3,.,TRBD2,TRBV19,TGTGCCAGTAGGCGGGGGGGCACAGATACGCAGTATTTT,CASRRGGTDTQYF
TRBJ1-2,.,.,TRBV6-5,TGTGCCAGCAGTTACTATAACCAGGCGTATGGCTACACCTTC,CASSYYNQAYGYTF
TRBJ1-2,.,TRBD1,TRBV4-3,TGCGCCAGCAGCCAAGACGACAGGGTTCCTGGCTACACCTTC,CASSQDDRVPGYTF
TRBJ2-7,few,TRBD1,TRBV19,TGTGCCAGTAGTCCCGGACAGGGCAACTCCTACGAGCAGTACTTC,CASSPGQGNSYEQYF
TRBJ1-1,.,.,TRBV19,TGTGCCAGTAGTATACGGACTGGCGAGGGAGCTTTCTTT,CASSIRTGEGAFF
TRBJ1-4,once,.,TRBV28,TGTGCCAGCAGGGACTACATCGGCCCTAATGAAAAACTGTTTTTT,CASRDYIGPNEKLFF
TRBJ2-7,.,.,TRBV4-1,TGCGCCAGCAGCCTGAGTGACGAGCAGTACTTC,CASSLSDEQYF
TRBJ2-3,.,TRBD2,TRBV5-1,TGCGCCACCAGGGTAGCGGGAGCCGATACGCAGTATTTT,CATRVAGADTQYF